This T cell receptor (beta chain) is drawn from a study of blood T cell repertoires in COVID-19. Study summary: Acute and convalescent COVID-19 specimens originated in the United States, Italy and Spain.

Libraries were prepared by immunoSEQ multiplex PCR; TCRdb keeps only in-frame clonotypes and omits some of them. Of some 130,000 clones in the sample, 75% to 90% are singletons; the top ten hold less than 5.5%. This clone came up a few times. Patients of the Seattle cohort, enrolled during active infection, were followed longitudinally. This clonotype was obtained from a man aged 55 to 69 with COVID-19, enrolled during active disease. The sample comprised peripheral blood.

CDR3 amino acids: CAWSGELANRDTQYF. The CDR3, as DNA: TGTGCCTGGAGTGGCGAACTAGCTAACAGGGATACGCAGTATTTT. The gene calls are TRBV30 and TRBJ2-3; D is possibly TRBD2 (6 bases). From germline, CDR1 is GTSNPN and CDR2 SVGIG (reference sequence). The CDR3 is 15 amino acids. Trimming removed 1 base from V and 6 bases from J, with 17 bases in between.